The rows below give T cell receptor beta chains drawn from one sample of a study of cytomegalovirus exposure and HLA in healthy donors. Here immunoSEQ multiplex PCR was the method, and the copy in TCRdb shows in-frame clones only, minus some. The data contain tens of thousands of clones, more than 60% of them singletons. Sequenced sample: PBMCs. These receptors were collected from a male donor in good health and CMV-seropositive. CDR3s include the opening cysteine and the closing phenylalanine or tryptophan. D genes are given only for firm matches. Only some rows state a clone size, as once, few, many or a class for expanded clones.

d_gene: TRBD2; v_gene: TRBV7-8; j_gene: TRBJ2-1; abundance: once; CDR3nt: TGTGCCAGCAGCTCAACCGGGACTAGAGGCAATGAGCAGTTCTTC; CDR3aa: CASSSTGTRGNEQFF
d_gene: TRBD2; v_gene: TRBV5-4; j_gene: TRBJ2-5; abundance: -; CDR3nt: TGTGCCAGCAGCTTGGAGGGCGGGGGGGTGATAGGAGAGACCCAGTACTTC; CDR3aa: CASSLEGGGVIGETQYF
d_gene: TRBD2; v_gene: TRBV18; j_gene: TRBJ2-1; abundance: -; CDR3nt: TGTGCCAGCTCACTCGGACTAGCGGGAGATTCTACTGAGCAGTTCTTC; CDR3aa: CASSLGLAGDSTEQFF
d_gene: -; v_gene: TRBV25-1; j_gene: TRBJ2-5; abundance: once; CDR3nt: TGTGCCAGCAGTGACCGGACTCAAGAGACCCAGTACTTC; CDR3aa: CASSDRTQETQYF
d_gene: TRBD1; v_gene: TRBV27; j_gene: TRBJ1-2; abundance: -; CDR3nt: TGTGCCAGCAGGCCTGGGCGACAGGGGAGTAGTGGCTACACCTTC; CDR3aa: CASRPGRQGSSGYTF
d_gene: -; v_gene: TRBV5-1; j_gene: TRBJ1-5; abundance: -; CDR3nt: TGCGCCAGCAGCTTGGAGGCAGGAAATCAGCCCCAGCATTTT; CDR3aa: CASSLEAGNQPQHF
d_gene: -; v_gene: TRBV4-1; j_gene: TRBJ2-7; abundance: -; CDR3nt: TGCGCCAGCAGCCAAGGCGGCTACGAGCAGTACTTC; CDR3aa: CASSQGGYEQYF
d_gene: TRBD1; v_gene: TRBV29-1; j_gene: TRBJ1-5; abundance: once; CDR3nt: TGCAGCGTCGGGACAGGCAATCAGCCCCAGCATTTT; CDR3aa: CSVGTGNQPQHF
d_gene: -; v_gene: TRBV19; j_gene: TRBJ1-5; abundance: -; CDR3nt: TGTGCCAGTAGTATAGCCCGTCCTCGGGGCAATCAGCCCCAGCATTTT; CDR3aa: CASSIARPRGNQPQHF
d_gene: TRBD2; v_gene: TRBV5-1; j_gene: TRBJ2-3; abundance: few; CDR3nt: TGCGCCAGCAGCTATTCACTAGCGGGCACAGATACGCAGTATTTT; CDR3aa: CASSYSLAGTDTQYF
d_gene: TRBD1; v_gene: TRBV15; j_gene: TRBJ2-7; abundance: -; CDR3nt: TGTGCCACCAGCAGAAGACAGGGGGCCCACGAGCAGTACTTC; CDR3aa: CATSRRQGAHEQYF
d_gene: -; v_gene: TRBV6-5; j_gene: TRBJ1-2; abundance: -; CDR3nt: TGTGCCAGCAGCCGAGAACAGGGAAATGGCTACACCTTC; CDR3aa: CASSREQGNGYTF
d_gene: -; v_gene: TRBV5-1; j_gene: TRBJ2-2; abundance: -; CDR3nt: TGCGCCAGCAGCTCAAGTAGCGCGAACACCGGGGAGCTGTTTTTT; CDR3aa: CASSSSSANTGELFF
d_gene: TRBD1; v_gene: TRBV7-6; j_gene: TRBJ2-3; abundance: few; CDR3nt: TGTGCCAGCAGCCCCAGGGGGCCCACAGATACGCAGTATTTT; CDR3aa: CASSPRGPTDTQYF
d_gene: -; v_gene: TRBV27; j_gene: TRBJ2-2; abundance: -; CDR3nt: TGTGCCAGCAGTTTATCGGGCAGGATGGCCACGGCCGGGGAGCTGTTTTTT; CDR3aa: CASSLSGRMATAGELFF
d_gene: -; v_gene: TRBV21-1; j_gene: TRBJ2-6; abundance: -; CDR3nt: TGTGCCAGCAGCCCCTGGCAGGGAAGAAGTTCGGCTGGGGCCAACGTCCTGACTTTC; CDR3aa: CASSPWQGRSSAGANVLTF
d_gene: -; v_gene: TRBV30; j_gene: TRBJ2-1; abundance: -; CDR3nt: TGTGCCTGGAGGAACGGGAGATCCTACAATGAGCAGTTCTTC; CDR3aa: CAWRNGRSYNEQFF
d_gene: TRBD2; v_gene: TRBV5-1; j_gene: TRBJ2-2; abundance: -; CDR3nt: TGCGCCAGCAGCTTAACGCCGGGGGGCACCGGGGAGCTGTTTTTT; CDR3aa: CASSLTPGGTGELFF
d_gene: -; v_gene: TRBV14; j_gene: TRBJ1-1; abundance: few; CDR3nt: TGTGCCAGCAGCCAAACCAGGGATGTGTGGAGTCGGGCTTTCTTT; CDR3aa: CASSQTRDVWSRAFF
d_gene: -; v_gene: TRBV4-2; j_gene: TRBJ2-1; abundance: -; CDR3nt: TGTGCCAGCAGCCAAGAGGCGGGCATCTCCTACAATGAGCAGTTCTTC; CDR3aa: CASSQEAGISYNEQFF
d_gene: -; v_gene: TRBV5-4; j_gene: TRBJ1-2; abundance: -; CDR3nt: TGTGCCAGCAGCTCCGGGGTTCCCAACTATGGCTACACCTTC; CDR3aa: CASSSGVPNYGYTF
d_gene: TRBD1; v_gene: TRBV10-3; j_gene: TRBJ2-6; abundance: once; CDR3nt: TGTGCCATAGGGACAGGGTTGTCTGGGGCCAACGTCCTGACTTTC; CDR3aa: CAIGTGLSGANVLTF
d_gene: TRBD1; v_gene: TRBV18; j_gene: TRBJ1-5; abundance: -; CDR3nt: TGTGCCAGCTCGCCACCTTCGACAGGGGAGGGACAGCCCCAGCATTTT; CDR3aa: CASSPPSTGEGQPQHF
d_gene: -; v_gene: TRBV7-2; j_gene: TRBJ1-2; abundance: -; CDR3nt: TGTGCCAGCAGCCGTGCAACCGGGACAACCTATGGCTACACCTTC; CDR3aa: CASSRATGTTYGYTF
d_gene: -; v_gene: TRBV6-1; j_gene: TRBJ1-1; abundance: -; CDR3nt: TGTGCCAGCAGTGAAGCCCAGGGGTATGCTTTCTTT; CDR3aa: CASSEAQGYAFF
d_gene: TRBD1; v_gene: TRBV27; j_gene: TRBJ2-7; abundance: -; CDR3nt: TGTGCCAGCAGGACCGGGACAGGGCCCTACGAGCAGTACTTC; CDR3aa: CASRTGTGPYEQYF
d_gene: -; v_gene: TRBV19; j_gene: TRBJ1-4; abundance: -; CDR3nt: TGTGCCAGTAGGAAGCGGGCGGAGGAAAAACTGTTTTTT; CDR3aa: CASRKRAEEKLFF
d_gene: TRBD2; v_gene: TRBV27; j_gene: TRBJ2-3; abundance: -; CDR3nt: TGTGCCAGCCTAGCGGGAAACACAGATACGCAGTATTTT; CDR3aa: CASLAGNTDTQYF
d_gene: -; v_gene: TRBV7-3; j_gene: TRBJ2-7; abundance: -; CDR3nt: TGTGCCAGCAGCTTAACGACAGTGGGCGAGCAGTACTTC; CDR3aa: CASSLTTVGEQYF
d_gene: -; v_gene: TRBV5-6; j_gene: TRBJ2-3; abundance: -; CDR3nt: TGTGCCAGCAGTCTAAGGGGCGTGGATACGCAGTATTTT; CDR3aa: CASSLRGVDTQYF
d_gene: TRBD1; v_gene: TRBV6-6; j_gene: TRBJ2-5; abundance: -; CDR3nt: TGTGCCAGCAGCAAGGGACAGCAAGAGACCCAGTACTTC; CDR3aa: CASSKGQQETQYF
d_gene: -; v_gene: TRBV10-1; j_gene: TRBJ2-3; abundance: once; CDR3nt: TGCGCCAGCAGTGAGTCGCTAGCGTTGGGCACAGATACGCAGTATTTT; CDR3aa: CASSESLALGTDTQYF
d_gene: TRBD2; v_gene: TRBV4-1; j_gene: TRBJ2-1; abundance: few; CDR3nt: TGCGCCAGCAGCCGTTCGACTAGCGGGGGGTACAATGAGCAGTTCTTC; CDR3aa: CASSRSTSGGYNEQFF
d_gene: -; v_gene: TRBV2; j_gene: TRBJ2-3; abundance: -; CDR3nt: TGTGCCAGCAGTGAATTCCAGGGAACAGATACGCAGTATTTT; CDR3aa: CASSEFQGTDTQYF
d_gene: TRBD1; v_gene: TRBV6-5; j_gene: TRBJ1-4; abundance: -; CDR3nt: TGTGCCAGCAGTTCGTCAGGGGGCGCGGGGGAAAAACTGTTTTTT; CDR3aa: CASSSSGGAGEKLFF
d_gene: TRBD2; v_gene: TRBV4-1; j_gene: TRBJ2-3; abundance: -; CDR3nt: TGCGCCAGCAGCCTCCCTAGCGGGGGCGGGACAGATACGCAGTATTTT; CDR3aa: CASSLPSGGGTDTQYF
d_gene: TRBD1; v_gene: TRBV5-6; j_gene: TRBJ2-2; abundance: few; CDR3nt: TGTGCCAGCAGCTCGGACAGGGGGCTCACCGGGGAGCTGTTTTTT; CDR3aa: CASSSDRGLTGELFF
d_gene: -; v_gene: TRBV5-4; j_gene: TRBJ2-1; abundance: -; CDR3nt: TGTGCCAGCAGCTTGGAACTAGCCGGCAATGAGCAGTTCTTC; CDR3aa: CASSLELAGNEQFF
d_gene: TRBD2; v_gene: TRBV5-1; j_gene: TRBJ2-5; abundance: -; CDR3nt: TGCGCCAGCAGCTTGGCCGTAGTCGGGGGGGAACAAGAGACCCAGTACTTC; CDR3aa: CASSLAVVGGEQETQYF
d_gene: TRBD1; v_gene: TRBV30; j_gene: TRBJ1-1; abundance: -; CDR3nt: TGTGCCTGGCAATCCACAGGGGGAAGGGGTGCTTTCTTT; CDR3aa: CAWQSTGGRGAFF
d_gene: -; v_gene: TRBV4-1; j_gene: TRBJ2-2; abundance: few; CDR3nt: TGCGCCAGCAGCGGCTACCGGGTCCGCGGCGGGGAGCTGTTTTTT; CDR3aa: CASSGYRVRGGELFF
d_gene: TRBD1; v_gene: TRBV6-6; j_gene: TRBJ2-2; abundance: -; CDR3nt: TGTGCCAGCTCGAACAGGGGGCAGACCGGGGAGCTGTTTTTT; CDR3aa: CASSNRGQTGELFF
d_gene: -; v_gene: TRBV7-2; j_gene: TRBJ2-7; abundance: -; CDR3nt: TGTGCCAGCAGGTCCGGGATTACGGGCGCCTACGAGCAGTACTTC; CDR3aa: CASRSGITGAYEQYF
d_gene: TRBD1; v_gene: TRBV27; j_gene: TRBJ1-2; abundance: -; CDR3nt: TGTGCCAGCAGTGCTGGGACAGGGAGGGATAACTATGGCTACACCTTC; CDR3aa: CASSAGTGRDNYGYTF
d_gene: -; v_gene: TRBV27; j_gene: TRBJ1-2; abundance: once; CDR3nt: TGTGCCAGCAGTGTTACCCAGGGCCATGGCTACACCTTC; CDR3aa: CASSVTQGHGYTF
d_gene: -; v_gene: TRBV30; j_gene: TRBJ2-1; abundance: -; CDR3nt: TGTGCCTGGAGTCCTCGCTACAATGAGCAGTTCTTC; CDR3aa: CAWSPRYNEQFF
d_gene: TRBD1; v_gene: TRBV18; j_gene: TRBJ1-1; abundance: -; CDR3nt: TGTGCCAGCTCCCCTGGACAGGACACTGAAGCTTTCTTT; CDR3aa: CASSPGQDTEAFF
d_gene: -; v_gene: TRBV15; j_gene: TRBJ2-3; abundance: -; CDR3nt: TGTGCCACCAGCAGAGACCGACAGAGTAGCACAGATACGCAGTATTTT; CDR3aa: CATSRDRQSSTDTQYF
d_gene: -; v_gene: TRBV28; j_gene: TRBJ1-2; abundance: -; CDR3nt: TGTGCCAGCATTGGGGGAGGGGGAAACTATGGCTACACCTTC; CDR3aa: CASIGGGGNYGYTF
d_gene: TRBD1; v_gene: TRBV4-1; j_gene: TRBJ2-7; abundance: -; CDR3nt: TGCGCCAGCAGCCAAGCCGGGACAGGGTCCCACGAGCAGTACTTC; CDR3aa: CASSQAGTGSHEQYF
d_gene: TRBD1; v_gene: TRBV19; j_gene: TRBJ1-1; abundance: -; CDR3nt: TGTGCCAGTAGTTACAGGGGCCCCACTGAAGCTTTCTTT; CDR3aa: CASSYRGPTEAFF
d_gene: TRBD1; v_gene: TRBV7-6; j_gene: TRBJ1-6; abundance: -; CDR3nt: TGTGCCAGCAGCCTAAGGACAGGAATCGGGAATTCACCCCTCCACTTT; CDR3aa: CASSLRTGIGNSPLHF
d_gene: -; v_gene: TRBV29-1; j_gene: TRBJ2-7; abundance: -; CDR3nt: TGCAGCGTTGCAAGGCAGGGCGCCTACGAGCAGTACTTC; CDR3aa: CSVARQGAYEQYF
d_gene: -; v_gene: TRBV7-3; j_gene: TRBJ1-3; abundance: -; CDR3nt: TGTGCCAGCAGCCCCTCCCCGACAGCTGGAAACACCATATATTTT; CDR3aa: CASSPSPTAGNTIYF
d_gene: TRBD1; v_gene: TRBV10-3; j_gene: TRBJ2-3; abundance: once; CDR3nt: TGTGCCATCAGCTTGACAGGGGGCAGTGATACGCAGTATTTT; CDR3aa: CAISLTGGSDTQYF